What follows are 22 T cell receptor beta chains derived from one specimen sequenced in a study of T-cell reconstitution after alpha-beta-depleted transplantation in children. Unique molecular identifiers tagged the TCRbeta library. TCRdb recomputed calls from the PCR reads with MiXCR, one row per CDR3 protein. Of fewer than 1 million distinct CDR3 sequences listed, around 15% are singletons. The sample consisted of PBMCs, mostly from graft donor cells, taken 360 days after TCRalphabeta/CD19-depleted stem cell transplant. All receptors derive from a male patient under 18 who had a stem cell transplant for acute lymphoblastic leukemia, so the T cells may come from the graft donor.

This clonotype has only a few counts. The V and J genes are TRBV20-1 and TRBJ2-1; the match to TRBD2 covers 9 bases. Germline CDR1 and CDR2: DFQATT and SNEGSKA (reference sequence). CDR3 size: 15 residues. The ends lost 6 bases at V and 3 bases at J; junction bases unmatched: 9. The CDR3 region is CSAPIAGVYYNEQFF. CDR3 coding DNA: TGCAGTGCACCAATAGCGGGAGTATACTACAATGAGCAGTTCTTC.

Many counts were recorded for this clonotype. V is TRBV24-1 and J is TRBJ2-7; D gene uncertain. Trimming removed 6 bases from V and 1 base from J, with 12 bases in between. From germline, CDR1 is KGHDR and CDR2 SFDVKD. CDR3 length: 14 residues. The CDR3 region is CATSTLKGSYEQYF. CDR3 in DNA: TGTGCCACCAGTACCCTGAAGGGTTCCTACGAGCAGTACTTC.

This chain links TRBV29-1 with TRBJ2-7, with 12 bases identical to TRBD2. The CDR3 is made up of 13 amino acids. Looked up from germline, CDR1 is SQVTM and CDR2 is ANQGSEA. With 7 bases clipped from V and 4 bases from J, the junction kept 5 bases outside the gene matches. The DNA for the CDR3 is TGCAGCGCGACTAGCGGGAGTTTATACGAGCAGTACTTC. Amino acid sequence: CSATSGSLYEQYF.

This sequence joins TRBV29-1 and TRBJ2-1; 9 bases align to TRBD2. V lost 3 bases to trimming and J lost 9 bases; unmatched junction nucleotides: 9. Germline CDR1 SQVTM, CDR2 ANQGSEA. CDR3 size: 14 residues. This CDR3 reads CSVDGRSGSSEQFF. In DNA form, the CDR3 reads TGCAGCGTTGATGGGCGTAGCGGGAGTTCTGAGCAGTTCTTC.

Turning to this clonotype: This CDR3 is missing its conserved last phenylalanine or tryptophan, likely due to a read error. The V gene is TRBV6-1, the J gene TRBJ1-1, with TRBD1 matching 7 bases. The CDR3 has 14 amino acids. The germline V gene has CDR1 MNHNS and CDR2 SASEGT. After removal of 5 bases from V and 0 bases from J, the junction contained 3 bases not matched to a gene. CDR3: CASSRGQLNTEAFY. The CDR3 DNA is TGTGCCAGCAGTCGGGGACAGCTGAACACTGAAGCTTTCTAT.

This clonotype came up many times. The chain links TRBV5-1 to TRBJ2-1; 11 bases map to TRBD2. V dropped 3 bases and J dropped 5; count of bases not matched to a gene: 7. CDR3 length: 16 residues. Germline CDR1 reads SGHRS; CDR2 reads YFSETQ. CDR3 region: CASSWPGLAVDNEQFF. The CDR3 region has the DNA TGCGCCAGCAGCTGGCCGGGACTAGCGGTGGACAATGAGCAGTTCTTC.

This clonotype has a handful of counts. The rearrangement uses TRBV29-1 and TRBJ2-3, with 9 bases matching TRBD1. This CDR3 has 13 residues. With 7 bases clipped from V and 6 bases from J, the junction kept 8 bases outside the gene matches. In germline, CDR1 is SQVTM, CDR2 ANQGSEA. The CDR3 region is CSATTGGRDTQYF. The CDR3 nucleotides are TGCAGCGCTACGACAGGGGGTCGGGATACGCAGTATTTT.

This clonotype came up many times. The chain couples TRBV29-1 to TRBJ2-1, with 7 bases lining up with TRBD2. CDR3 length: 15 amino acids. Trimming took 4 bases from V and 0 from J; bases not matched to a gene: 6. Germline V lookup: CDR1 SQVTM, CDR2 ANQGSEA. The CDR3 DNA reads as TGCAGCGTTGCAGGGAGGGAGCCCTCCTACAATGAGCAGTTCTTC. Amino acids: CSVAGREPSYNEQFF.

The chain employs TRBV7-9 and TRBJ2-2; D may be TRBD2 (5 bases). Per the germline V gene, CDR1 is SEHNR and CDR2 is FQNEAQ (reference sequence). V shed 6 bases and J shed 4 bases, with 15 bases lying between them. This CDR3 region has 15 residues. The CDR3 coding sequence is TGTGCCAGCAGGACCGCTCGGGGTTCCACCGGGGAGCTGTTTTTT. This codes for CASRTARGSTGELFF.

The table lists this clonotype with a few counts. The CDR3 reads CASSKTGGQNIQYF. The DNA for the CDR3 is TGTGCCAGCAGCAAGACAGGGGGCCAAAACATTCAGTACTTC. The chain is built from TRBV6-1 and TRBJ2-4; 10 bases fit TRBD1. The germline V gene has CDR1 MNHNS and CDR2 SASEGT. Trimming cost V 6 bases and J 5 bases; bases outside gene matches: 4. This CDR3 region has 14 residues.

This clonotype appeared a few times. The CDR3, as DNA: TGTGCCAGCGACAGGGGGATTACTGAAGCTTTCTTT. Translating it yields CASDRGITEAFF. This chain uses TRBV14 with TRBJ1-1; 9 bases fit TRBD1. CDR1 SGHDN and CDR2 FVKESK come from the germline V gene. The CDR3 runs to 12 residues. The V segment lost 8 bases and the J segment 5 bases; nucleotides outside the gene matches: 3.

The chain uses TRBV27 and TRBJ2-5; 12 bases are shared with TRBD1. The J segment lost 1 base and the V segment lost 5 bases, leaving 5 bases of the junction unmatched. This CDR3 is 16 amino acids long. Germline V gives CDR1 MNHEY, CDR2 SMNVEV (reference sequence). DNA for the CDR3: TGTGCCAGCAGTGGCTGGGGACAGGGGGCCCAAGAGACCCAGTACTTC. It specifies CASSGWGQGAQETQYF.

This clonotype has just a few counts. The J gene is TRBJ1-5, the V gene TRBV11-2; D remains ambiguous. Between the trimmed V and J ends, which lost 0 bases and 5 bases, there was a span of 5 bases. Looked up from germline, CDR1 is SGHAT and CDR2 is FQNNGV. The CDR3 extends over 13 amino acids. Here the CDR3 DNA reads TGTGCCAGCAGCTTAGAGGATTATCAGCCCCAGCATTTT. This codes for CASSLEDYQPQHF.

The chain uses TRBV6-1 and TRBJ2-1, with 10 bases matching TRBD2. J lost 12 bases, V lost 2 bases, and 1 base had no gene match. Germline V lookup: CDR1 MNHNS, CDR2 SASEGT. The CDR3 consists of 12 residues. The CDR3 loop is CASSESGRAQFF. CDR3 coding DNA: TGTGCCAGCAGTGAAAGCGGGAGGGCGCAGTTCTTC.

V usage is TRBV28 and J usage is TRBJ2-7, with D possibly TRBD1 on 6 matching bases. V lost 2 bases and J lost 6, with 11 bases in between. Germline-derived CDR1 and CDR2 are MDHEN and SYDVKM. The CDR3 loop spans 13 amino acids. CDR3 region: CASSLNRDFEQYF. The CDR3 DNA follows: TGTGCCAGCAGTTTAAACAGGGATTTCGAGCAGTACTTC.

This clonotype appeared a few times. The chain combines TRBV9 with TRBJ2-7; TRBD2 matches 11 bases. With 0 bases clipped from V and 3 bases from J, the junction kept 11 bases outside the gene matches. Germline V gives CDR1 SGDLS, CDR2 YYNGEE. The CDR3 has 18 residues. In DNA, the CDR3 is TGTGCCAGCAGCGTAGGGGCTAGCGGGAGGTTCCTTTTCTACGAGCAGTACTTC. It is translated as CASSVGASGRFLFYEQYF.

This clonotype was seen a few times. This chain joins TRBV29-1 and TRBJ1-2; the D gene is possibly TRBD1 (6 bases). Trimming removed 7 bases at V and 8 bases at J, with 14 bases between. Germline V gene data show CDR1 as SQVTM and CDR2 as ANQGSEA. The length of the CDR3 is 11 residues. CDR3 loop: CSAVGGHGYTF. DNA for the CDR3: TGCAGCGCGGTAGGGGGGCACGGCTACACCTTC.

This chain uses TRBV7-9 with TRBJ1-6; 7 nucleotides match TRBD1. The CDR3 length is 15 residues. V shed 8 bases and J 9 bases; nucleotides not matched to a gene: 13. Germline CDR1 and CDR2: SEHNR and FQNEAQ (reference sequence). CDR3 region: CASWDSGGTGSPLHF. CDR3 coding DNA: TGTGCCAGCTGGGATTCAGGGGGAACGGGTTCACCCCTCCACTTT.

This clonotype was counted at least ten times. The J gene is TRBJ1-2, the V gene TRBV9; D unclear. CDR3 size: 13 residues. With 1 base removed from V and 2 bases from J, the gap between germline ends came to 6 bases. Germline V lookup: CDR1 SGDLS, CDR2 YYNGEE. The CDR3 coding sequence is TGTGCCAGCAGCGTACGGAACAACTATGGCTACACCTTC. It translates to CASSVRNNYGYTF.

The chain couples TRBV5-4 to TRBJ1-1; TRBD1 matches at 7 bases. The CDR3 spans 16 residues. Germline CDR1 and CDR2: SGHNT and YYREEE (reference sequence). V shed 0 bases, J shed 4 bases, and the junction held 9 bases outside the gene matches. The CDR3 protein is CASSLGQGPRITEAFF. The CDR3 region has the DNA TGTGCCAGCAGCTTGGGACAGGGACCCCGAATCACTGAAGCTTTCTTT.

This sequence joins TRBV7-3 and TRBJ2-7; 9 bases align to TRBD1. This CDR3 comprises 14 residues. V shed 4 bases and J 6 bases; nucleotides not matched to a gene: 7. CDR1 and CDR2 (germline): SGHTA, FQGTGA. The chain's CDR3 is CASSSQGAGSEQYF. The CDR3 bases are TGTGCCAGCAGCTCACAGGGGGCAGGATCCGAGCAGTACTTC.

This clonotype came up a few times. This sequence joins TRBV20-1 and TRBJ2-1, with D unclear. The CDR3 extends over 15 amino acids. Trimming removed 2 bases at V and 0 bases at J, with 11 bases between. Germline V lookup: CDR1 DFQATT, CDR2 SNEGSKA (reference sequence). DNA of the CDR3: TGCAGTGCTAGACCACCGGTGCACTCCTACAATGAGCAGTTCTTC. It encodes CSARPPVHSYNEQFF.